This T cell receptor (beta chain) appears in the sequencing data of a study of blood T cell repertoires in COVID-19. About the study: PBMCs, B-cell-depleted T cells, or T cells were the source of the cDNA or gDNA that made up the material.

Two negative PCRs, clearance, or symptom resolution had been documented for recovered Cohort 3 donors. With 1 base removed from V and 6 bases from J, the gap between germline ends came to 15 bases. The CDR3 has 15 amino acids. The V gene's germline CDR1 is SGHAT and CDR2 FQNNGV. The data were produced by immunoSEQ multiplex PCR, yet TCRdb's version contains in-frame clones alone and is incomplete. The sample has fewer than 150,000 clones; 80% to 85% are singletons. This receptor was obtained from a man younger than 40 who had recovered from COVID-19. The material sequenced was PBMCs or T cells enriched from blood (not recorded which). This chain uses TRBV11-2 with TRBJ1-2, with a tentative D call TRBD1 (5 bases). This CDR3 reads CASSLGLGGGDGYTF. CDR3 nucleotide sequence: TGTGCCAGCAGCTTAGGACTTGGCGGAGGGGATGGCTACACCTTC.